Listed here are 8 T cell receptor beta chains from one sample, sequenced in a study of T cell responses to AZD1222 COVID-19 vaccine. Here immunoSEQ multiplex PCR was the method, and the copy in TCRdb shows in-frame clones only, minus some. Among about 140,000 clones listed, 85% to 95% were seen once. The input for sequencing was peripheral blood, taken after recovery from COVID-19. These receptors originate from an adult who had recovered from COVID-19.

The chain uses TRBV5-6 and TRBJ1-4, with D perhaps matching TRBD1 (5 bases). With 1 base removed from V and 0 bases from J, the gap between germline ends came to 13 bases. This CDR3 is built from 17 residues. The germline V gene has CDR1 SGHDT and CDR2 YYEEEE. CDR3 region: CASSLLGAAATNEKLFF. Here the CDR3 DNA reads TGTGCCAGCAGCTTGTTAGGGGCGGCGGCAACTAATGAAAAACTGTTTTTT.

The gene calls are TRBV24-1 and TRBJ2-1; TRBD2 aligns across 10 bases. This CDR3 contains 14 residues. Germline CDR1 KGHDR, CDR2 SFDVKD. V lost 12 bases to trimming and J lost 10 bases; unmatched junction nucleotides: 14. The CDR3 DNA follows: TGTGCCGCCCCCCCCGGGACTAGCGTAAGGGAGCAGTTCTTC. This codes for CAAPPGTSVREQFF.

The chain links TRBV19 to TRBJ1-2; 8 nucleotides line up with TRBD1. V shed 5 bases and J 5 bases; nucleotides not matched to a gene: 13. The length of the CDR3 is 16 residues. CDR1 LNHDA and CDR2 SQIVND come from the germline V gene (reference sequence). CDR3 sequence reads: CASSPRTGLENYGYTF. CDR3 nucleotides: TGTGCCAGTAGTCCTCGGACAGGGCTGGAGAATTATGGCTACACCTTC.

The chain recombines TRBV13 with TRBJ2-7; 7 bases line up with TRBD1. Germline loops: CDR1 PRHDT, CDR2 FYEKMQ (reference sequence). This CDR3 is 14 amino acids long. The V and J ends lost 2 bases and 2 bases, in that order; junction bases with no gene match: 3. CDR3 in amino acids: CASSLTGETYEQYF. The CDR3 nucleotides are TGTGCCAGCAGCTTAACAGGGGAGACCTACGAGCAGTACTTC.

The genes are TRBV5-4 and TRBJ1-6, with 7 bases that match TRBD1. This CDR3 is built from 15 residues. Germline trimming cut 4 bases from V and 8 bases from J; bases unmatched to any gene: 9. Per the germline V gene, CDR1 is SGHNT and CDR2 is YYREEE (reference sequence). For the CDR3, the DNA is TGTGCCAGCAGCCCGACAGGGAATAGAGATTCACCCCTCCACTTT. As protein: CASSPTGNRDSPLHF. Full variable domain (missing parts from reference TRBV5-4 and TRBJ1-6): ETGVTQSPTHLIKTRGQQVTLRCSSQSGHNTVSWYQQALGQGPQFIFQYYREEENGRGNFPPRFSGLQFPNYSSELNVNALELDDSALYLCASSPTGNRDSPLHFGNGTRLTVT.

CDR3 bases: TGTGCCAGCAGCCCCTGGGGACTAGCGGGAGAAGAGACCCAGTACTTC. Translation: CASSPWGLAGEETQYF. The chain couples TRBV5-8 to TRBJ2-5; 14 bases align to TRBD2. Germline V gives CDR1 SGHTS, CDR2 YDEGEE. This CDR3 region has 16 residues. The V gene end was trimmed by 4 bases and the J gene end by 3 bases; junction bases not matched to a gene: 5.

This clone was observed a single time. The chain has TRBV3-1 (or the pseudogene TRBV3-2) and TRBJ2-3, with D hard to call. The CDR3 length is 15 residues. Trimming removed 0 bases from V and 2 bases from J, with 9 bases in between. Germline CDR1 reads LGHDT; CDR2 reads YNNKEL (reference sequence). CDR3 nucleotides: TGTGCCAGCAGCCAAGAGTCAGTACTCACAGATACGCAGTATTTT. Translating it yields CASSQESVLTDTQYF.

This clone was seen a single time. CDR3 nucleotide sequence: TGTGCCAGCAGCTCCTACCGAGGACTAGAGGGATTTAACACTGAAGCTTTCTTT. Translating gives CASSSYRGLEGFNTEAFF. The chain carries TRBV5-8 and TRBJ1-1; D is uncertain. Deletions cut 3 bases from V and 2 bases from J, with 23 bases between. The CDR3 spans 18 residues. Germline CDR1 and CDR2: SGHTS and YDEGEE.